This passage covers 18 T cell receptor beta chains from one sample sequenced in a study of blood T cell repertoires in COVID-19. The assay was immunoSEQ multiplex PCR, and TCRdb's table has in-frame clones only and misses some. The sample carries 45,000 or so clones, 85% to 90% recorded once. The sequenced sample consisted of peripheral blood. The receptors shown here come from a man aged 40-50 years with active COVID-19.

The chain couples TRBV9 to TRBJ2-2, with 7 bases aligning to TRBD2. Trimming removed 3 bases from V and 4 bases from J; junction bases left unmatched: 6. The CDR3 length is 15 residues. Germline values: CDR1 SGDLS, CDR2 YYNGEE. The CDR3 protein is CASSAETSPTGELFF. In DNA, the CDR3 is TGTGCCAGCAGCGCTGAGACTAGCCCCACCGGGGAGCTGTTTTTT.

The rearrangement uses TRBV28 and TRBJ1-4; the match to TRBD1 covers 9 bases. CDR1 is MDHEN, CDR2 SYDVKM, per germline. This CDR3 is built from 15 residues. The junction had 8 bases not matched to a gene; V was cut back by 5 bases and J by 7 bases. The CDR3 loop reads CASSASGTGSEKLFF. The CDR3 nucleotides are TGTGCCAGCAGTGCGTCCGGGACAGGGAGTGAAAAACTGTTTTTT.

The V call is TRBV28, the J call TRBJ2-5; 9 positions match TRBD1. With V trimmed by 6 bases and J by 6 bases, 11 bases remained unmatched. The CDR3 runs to 15 residues. CDR1 MDHEN and CDR2 SYDVKM come from the germline V gene. CDR3 amino acids: CASSWDREIRKTQYF. CDR3 nucleotide sequence: TGTGCCAGCAGCTGGGACAGGGAGATACGGAAGACCCAGTACTTC.

The V and J genes are TRBV12-3 or TRBV12-4 and TRBJ1-6, with a tentative D call TRBD1 (6 bases). The length of the CDR3 is 13 residues. V was clipped by 6 bases and J by 8 bases, with 11 bases between them. CDR3 coding DNA: TGTGCCAGCAGCCCAGGGGAACATTCACCCCTCCACTTT. Amino acids: CASSPGEHSPLHF.

This sequence joins TRBV5-6 and TRBJ2-3, with 8 bases matching TRBD2. The CDR3 totals 15 residues. The junction had 10 bases not matched to a gene; V was cut back by 6 bases and J by 4 bases. In germline, CDR1 is SGHDT, CDR2 YYEEEE. CDR3: CASKRGREEPDTQYF. In DNA, the CDR3 is TGTGCCAGCAAGCGTGGGCGGGAGGAGCCAGATACGCAGTATTTT.

V and J are TRBV7-2 and TRBJ1-2; no clear D. The V gene lost 1 base and the J gene lost 4 bases, with 13 bases spanning the gap. This CDR3 has 15 amino acids. Germline CDR1 reads SGHTA; CDR2 reads FQGNSA. CDR3 in DNA: TGTGCCAGCAGCTTAGAGGCAGGCATAAGCTATGGCTACACCTTC. Its translation: CASSLEAGISYGYTF.

V is TRBV12-3 or TRBV12-4 and J is TRBJ1-2; unclear D gene. V was cut by 3 bases and J by 0 bases, with 2 bases left in between. CDR3 length: 12 residues. CDR3 nucleotides: TGTGCCAGCAGTTTCTCTAACTATGGCTACACCTTC. Its translation is CASSFSNYGYTF.

In this sample, this clone turned up once. The rearrangement uses TRBV29-1 and TRBJ1-1; D not certain. V was clipped by 6 bases and J by 6 bases, with 14 bases between them. CDR3 size: 12 residues. Germline values: CDR1 SQVTM, CDR2 ANQGSEA. CDR3 residues: CSVSHPGAEAFF. DNA of the CDR3: TGCAGCGTATCACACCCCGGGGCTGAAGCTTTCTTT.

The CDR3 loop reads CASSFGGEDEKLFF. As DNA, the CDR3 is TGCGCCAGCAGCTTCGGCGGGGAAGATGAAAAACTGTTTTTT. The chain links TRBV5-1 to TRBJ1-4; D is ambiguous. Per germline, CDR1 SGHRS and CDR2 YFSETQ. The CDR3 consists of 14 residues. Trimming took off 2 bases at V and 6 bases at J, with 11 bases between the two ends.

J is TRBJ1-6 and V is TRBV7-8; 10 bases map to TRBD1. The CDR3 sequence is 13 residues long. The ends lost 8 bases at V and 9 bases at J; junction bases unmatched: 4. Per the germline V gene, CDR1 is SGHVS and CDR2 is FQNEAQ. CDR3 bases: TGTGCCAGCCGACAGGGGGCCGGTTCACCCCTCCACTTT. Translating gives CASRQGAGSPLHF.

The chain carries TRBV5-1 and TRBJ1-3; 9 bases are a match to TRBD1. From germline, CDR1 is SGHRS and CDR2 YFSETQ. After removal of 0 bases from V and 1 base from J, the junction contained 2 bases not matched to a gene. This CDR3 comprises 16 residues. The CDR3 reads CASSLGQGVSGNTIYF. CDR3 coding DNA: TGCGCCAGCAGCTTGGGACAGGGGGTTTCTGGAAACACCATATATTTT.

V gene TRBV5-4 combines with J gene TRBJ2-1; D unresolved. Germline assignment: CDR1 SGHNT and CDR2 YYREEE (reference sequence). This CDR3 spans 12 amino acids. V lost 2 bases, J lost 4 bases, and 4 bases lay in between. The CDR3 sequence is CASSLLYNEQFF. The CDR3 region has the DNA TGTGCCAGCAGCTTACTTTACAATGAGCAGTTCTTC.

This clone was counted between two and nine times. The J gene is TRBJ1-1, the V gene TRBV5-1; D gene uncertain. The CDR3 contains 15 residues. The germline CDR1 and CDR2 sequences are SGHRS and YFSETQ. V lost 6 bases and J lost 0, with 15 bases in between. The CDR3 region has the DNA TGCGCCAGCAAACTAACCCTCATATTGAACACTGAAGCTTTCTTT. This gives the protein CASKLTLILNTEAFF.

This chain connects TRBV19 to TRBJ1-2, with 8 bases aligning to TRBD1. The V and J ends lost 6 bases and 1 base, in that order; junction bases with no gene match: 13. Germline CDR1 and CDR2: LNHDA and SQIVND (reference sequence). This CDR3 comprises 17 residues. The CDR3 reads CASSHLAGGADNYGYTF. The CDR3 DNA reads TGTGCCAGTAGCCATTTGGCAGGGGGCGCTGATAACTATGGCTACACCTTC.

The rearrangement links TRBV28 to TRBJ1-1; D unclear. The CDR3 length is 13 residues. Germline assignment: CDR1 MDHEN and CDR2 SYDVKM. The V end was cut by 5 bases, the J end by 4 bases, with 11 bases between. CDR3: CASSQISGTEAFF. The CDR3 region has the DNA TGTGCCAGCAGTCAGATAAGTGGCACTGAAGCTTTCTTT. The entire variable domain, with the rest obtained from reference TRBV28 and TRBJ1-1, is as follows: DVKVTQSSRYLVKRTGEKVFLECVQDMDHENMFWYRQDPGLGLRLIYFSYDVKMKEKGDIPEGYSVSREKKERFSLILESASTNQTSMYLCASSQISGTEAFFGQGTRLTVV.

The gene calls are TRBV30 and TRBJ1-3; 10 bases are shared with TRBD1. In germline, CDR1 is GTSNPN, CDR2 SVGIG (reference sequence). V shed 4 bases, J shed 0 bases, and the junction held 3 bases outside the gene matches. The CDR3 has 15 amino acids. CDR3: CAWTGQGYSGNTIYF. Here the CDR3 DNA reads TGTGCCTGGACGGGACAGGGGTACTCTGGAAACACCATATATTTT. Filled out from reference TRBV30 and TRBJ1-3, the complete variable domain reads SQTIHQWPATLVQPVGSPLSLECTVEGTSNPNLYWYRQAAGRGLQLLFYSVGIGQISSEVPQNLSASRPQDRQFILSSKKLLLSDSGFYLCAWTGQGYSGNTIYFGEGSWLTVV.

The rearrangement uses TRBV29-1 and TRBJ2-5; D unclear. CDR3 length: 12 amino acids. V was trimmed by 4 bases and J by 7 bases, leaving 13 bases between them. Germline V CDR1 and CDR2: SQVTM, ANQGSEA. The CDR3 protein is CSVGHEAGTQYF. The CDR3, as DNA: TGCAGCGTTGGCCATGAGGCTGGGACCCAGTACTTC.

J is TRBJ2-7 and V is TRBV9; 12 positions match TRBD2. This CDR3 has 18 amino acids. The V and J ends lost 4 bases and 6 bases, in that order; junction bases with no gene match: 17. Germline V CDR1 and CDR2: SGDLS, YYNGEE. The CDR3 DNA reads as TGTGCCAGCAGCCCCCAGGGAGCCCCCCTAGCGGGAGGGAGCGAGCAGTACTTC. Protein product: CASSPQGAPLAGGSEQYF.